This T cell receptor beta chain comes out of a study of blood T cell repertoires in COVID-19. Study summary: Samples of COVID-19 (acute and convalescent) were obtained from the United States, Italy and Spain.

Sequencing was performed with immunoSEQ multiplex PCR; in TCRdb, only in-frame clones are kept and a portion is missing. Of under 350,000 clones in the sample, 80% to 90% are singletons; the top ten hold roughly a tenth. Trimming took 7 bases from V and 2 from J, leaving 5 bases between them. This CDR3 is 10 amino acids long. Germline V lookup: CDR1 GTSNPN, CDR2 SVGIG (reference sequence). The sequencing sample was made of peripheral blood. The receptor was isolated from a woman between 50 and 59 years old who had recovered from COVID-19. The J gene is TRBJ1-2, the V gene TRBV30; D is unresolved. The CDR3: CALANYGYTF. The CDR3 nucleotides read TGTGCCTTAGCCAACTATGGCTACACCTTC.